The 5 T cell receptor beta chains given below trace back to one sample, sequenced in a study of T-cell memory formation after mild COVID-19. MiXCR was run by TCRdb on the 5' RACE reads, yielding one entry per CDR3 protein. The sample shows over 300,000 distinct CDR3 sequences, 20% to 25% of them seen only once. Sequences were obtained from PBMCs or a T cell subset sorted from them (not recorded which). These TCRs come from a young man who had mild COVID-19 (a few samples of this study predate the infection). Cell type and time point are not known.

The chain uses TRBV4-1 and TRBJ2-5; 11 bases map to TRBD2. V was clipped by 1 base and J by 2 bases; unmatched bases: 6. The CDR3 totals 17 residues. Germline V CDR1 and CDR2: MGHRA, YSYEKL. The CDR3 loop is CASSQGLAGGPQETQYF. The CDR3 coding sequence is TGCGCCAGCAGCCAAGGCCTAGCGGGGGGACCGCAAGAGACCCAGTACTTC.

The chain employs TRBV5-1 and TRBJ1-5; a possible D gene is TRBD1 (5 bases). Per germline, CDR1 SGHRS and CDR2 YFSETQ. V dropped 0 bases and J dropped 0 bases, with 7 bases sitting between them. This CDR3 comprises 15 residues. CDR3 nucleotide sequence: TGCGCCAGCAGCTTGGCCGGGGCTAGCAATCAGCCCCAGCATTTT. The encoded protein is CASSLAGASNQPQHF.

This clonotype turned up a few times. The V and J genes are TRBV12-3 or TRBV12-4 and TRBJ1-3, with unresolved D. There are 15 residues in the CDR3. Deletions cut 3 bases from V and 0 bases from J, with 9 bases between. The CDR3 DNA is TGTGCCAGCAGTTTGGGCCACAGCTCTGGAAACACCATATATTTT. It translates to CASSLGHSSGNTIYF.

The chain combines TRBV29-1 with TRBJ2-2; 10 nucleotides agree with TRBD1. V lost 7 bases and J lost 6; bases outside the gene matches: 11. Germline V lookup: CDR1 SQVTM, CDR2 ANQGSEA. This CDR3 has 15 amino acids. For the CDR3, the DNA is TGCAGCGCGAGGAAATGGACAGGGGGTGCCGGGGAGCTGTTTTTT. It yields the protein CSARKWTGGAGELFF.

This clonotype has ten or more counts. The chain couples TRBV7-2 to TRBJ1-1; D is undetermined. Trimming removed 0 bases from V and 5 bases from J, with 10 bases in between. The CDR3 has 14 residues. The germline CDR1 and CDR2 sequences are SGHTA and FQGNSA. CDR3 region: CASSLAAGRTEAFF. The CDR3 DNA sequence: TGTGCCAGCAGCTTAGCGGCGGGTAGGACTGAAGCTTTCTTT. Full variable domain (rest looked up from reference TRBV7-2 and TRBJ1-1): GAGVSQSPSNKVTEKGKDVELRCDPISGHTALYWYRQSLGQGLEFLIYFQGNSAPDKSGLPSDRFSAERTGGSVSTLTIQRTQQEDSAVYLCASSLAAGRTEAFFGQGTRLTVV.